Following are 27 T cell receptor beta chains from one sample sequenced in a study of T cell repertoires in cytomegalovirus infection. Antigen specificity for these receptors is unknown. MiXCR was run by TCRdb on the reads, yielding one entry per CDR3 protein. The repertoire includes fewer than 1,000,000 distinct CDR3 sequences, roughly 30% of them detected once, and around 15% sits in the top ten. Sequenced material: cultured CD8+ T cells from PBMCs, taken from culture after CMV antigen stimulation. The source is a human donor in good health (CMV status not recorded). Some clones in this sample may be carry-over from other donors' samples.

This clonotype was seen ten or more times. The CDR3 DNA reads as TGTGCCAGCAGCTTAGCCTTGGGCCCGAAGAATGAAAAACTGTTTTTT. Protein sequence: CASSLALGPKNEKLFF. This chain joins TRBV7-2 and TRBJ1-4; D unresolved. Between the trimmed V and J ends, which lost 0 bases and 5 bases, there was a span of 13 bases. CDR3 length: 16 residues. Germline lookup yields CDR1 SGHTA and CDR2 FQGNSA. Combining the CDR3 with reference TRBV7-2 and TRBJ1-4 gives the whole variable domain GAGVSQSPSNKVTEKGKDVELRCDPISGHTALYWYRQSLGQGLEFLIYFQGNSAPDKSGLPSDRFSAERTGGSVSTLTIQRTQQEDSAVYLCASSLALGPKNEKLFFGSGTQLSVL.

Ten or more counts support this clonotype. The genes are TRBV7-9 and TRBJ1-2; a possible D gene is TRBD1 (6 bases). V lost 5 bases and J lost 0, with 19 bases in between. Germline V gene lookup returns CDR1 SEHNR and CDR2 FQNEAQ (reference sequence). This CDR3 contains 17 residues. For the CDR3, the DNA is TGTGCCAGCAGCCTCCTGGTGGCACAGGGCCCTAACTATGGCTACACCTTC. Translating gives CASSLLVAQGPNYGYTF. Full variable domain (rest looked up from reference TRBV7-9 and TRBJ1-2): DTGVSQNPRHKITKRGQNVTFRCDPISEHNRLYWYRQTLGQGPEFLTYFQNEAQLEKSRLLSDRFSAERPKGSFSTLEIQRTEQGDSAMYLCASSLLVAQGPNYGYTFGSGTRLTVV.

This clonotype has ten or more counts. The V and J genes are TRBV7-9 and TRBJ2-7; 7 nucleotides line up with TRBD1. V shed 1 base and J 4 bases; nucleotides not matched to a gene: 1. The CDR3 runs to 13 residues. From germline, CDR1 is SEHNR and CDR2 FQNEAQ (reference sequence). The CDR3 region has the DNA TGTGCCAGCAGCTTAGGGACAGGATACGAGCAGTACTTC. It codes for CASSLGTGYEQYF.

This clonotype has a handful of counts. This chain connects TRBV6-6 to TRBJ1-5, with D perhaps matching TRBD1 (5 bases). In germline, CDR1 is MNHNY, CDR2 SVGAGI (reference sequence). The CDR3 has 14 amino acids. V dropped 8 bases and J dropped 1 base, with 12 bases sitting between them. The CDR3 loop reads CASEGSGSNQPQHF. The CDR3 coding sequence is TGTGCCAGCGAGGGGAGCGGGAGCAATCAGCCCCAGCATTTT.

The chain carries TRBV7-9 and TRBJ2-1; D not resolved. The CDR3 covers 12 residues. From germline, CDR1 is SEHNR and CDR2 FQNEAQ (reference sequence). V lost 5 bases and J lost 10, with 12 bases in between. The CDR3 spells CASSGRGGEQFF. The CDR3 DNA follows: TGTGCCAGCAGCGGACGCGGTGGCGAGCAGTTCTTC.

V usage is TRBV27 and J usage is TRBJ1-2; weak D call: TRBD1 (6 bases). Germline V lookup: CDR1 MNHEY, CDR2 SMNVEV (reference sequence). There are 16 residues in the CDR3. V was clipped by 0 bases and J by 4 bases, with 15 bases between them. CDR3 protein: CASSLSSGRGSYGYTF. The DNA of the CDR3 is TGTGCCAGCAGTTTATCGTCGGGCAGGGGCTCCTATGGCTACACCTTC.

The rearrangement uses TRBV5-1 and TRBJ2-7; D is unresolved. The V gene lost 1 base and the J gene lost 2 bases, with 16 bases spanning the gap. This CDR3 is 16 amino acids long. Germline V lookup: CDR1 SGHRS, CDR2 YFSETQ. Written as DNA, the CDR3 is TGCGCCAGCAGCTTGAATTCGCGACTTACAACCTACGAGCAGTACTTC. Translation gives CASSLNSRLTTYEQYF.

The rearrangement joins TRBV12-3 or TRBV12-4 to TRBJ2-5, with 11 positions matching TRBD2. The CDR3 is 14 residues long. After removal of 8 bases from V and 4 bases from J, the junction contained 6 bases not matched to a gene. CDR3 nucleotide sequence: TGTGCCAGCGGCCTAGCGGGGGGTGGAGAGACCCAGTACTTC. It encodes CASGLAGGGETQYF.

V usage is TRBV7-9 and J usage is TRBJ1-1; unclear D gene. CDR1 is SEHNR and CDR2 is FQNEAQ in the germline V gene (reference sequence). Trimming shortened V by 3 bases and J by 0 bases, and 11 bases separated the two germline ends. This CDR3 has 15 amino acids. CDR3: CASSFLEELNTEAFF. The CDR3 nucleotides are TGTGCCAGCAGCTTTCTAGAGGAATTGAACACTGAAGCTTTCTTT.

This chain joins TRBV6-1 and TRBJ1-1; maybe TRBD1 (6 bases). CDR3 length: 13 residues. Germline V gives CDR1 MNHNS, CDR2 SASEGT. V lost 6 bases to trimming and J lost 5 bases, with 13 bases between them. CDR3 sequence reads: CASSDGTKTEAFF. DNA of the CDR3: TGTGCCAGCAGCGACGGGACAAAGACTGAAGCTTTCTTT.

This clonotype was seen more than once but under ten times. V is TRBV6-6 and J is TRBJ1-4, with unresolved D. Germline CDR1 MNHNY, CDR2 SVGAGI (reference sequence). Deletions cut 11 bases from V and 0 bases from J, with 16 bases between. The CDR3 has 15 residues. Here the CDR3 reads CACLTATATNEKLFF. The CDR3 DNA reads TGTGCCTGCCTCACAGCAACCGCAACTAATGAAAAACTGTTTTTT.

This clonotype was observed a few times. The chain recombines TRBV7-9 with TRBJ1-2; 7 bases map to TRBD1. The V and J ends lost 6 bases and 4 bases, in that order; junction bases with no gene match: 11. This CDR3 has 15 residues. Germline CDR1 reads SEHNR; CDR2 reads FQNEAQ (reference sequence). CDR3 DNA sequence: TGTGCCAGCAGGGTAGACGGGACAGCTTTCTATGGCTACACCTTC. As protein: CASRVDGTAFYGYTF.

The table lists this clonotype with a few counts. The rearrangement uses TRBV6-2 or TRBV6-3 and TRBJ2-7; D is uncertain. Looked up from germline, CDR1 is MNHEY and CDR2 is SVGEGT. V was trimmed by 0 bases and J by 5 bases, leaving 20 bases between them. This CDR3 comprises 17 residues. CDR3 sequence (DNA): TGTGCCAGCAGTTACTCTCCTCTTACCAGTAGAGGCGACGAGCAGTACGTC. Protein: CASSYSPLTSRGDEQYV.

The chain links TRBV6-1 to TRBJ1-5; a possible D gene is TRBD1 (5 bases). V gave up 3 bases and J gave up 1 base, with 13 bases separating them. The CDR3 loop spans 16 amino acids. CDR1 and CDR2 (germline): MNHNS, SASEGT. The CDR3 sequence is CASSEFVPGSNQPQHF. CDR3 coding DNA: TGTGCCAGCAGTGAGTTTGTTCCAGGGAGCAATCAGCCCCAGCATTTT.

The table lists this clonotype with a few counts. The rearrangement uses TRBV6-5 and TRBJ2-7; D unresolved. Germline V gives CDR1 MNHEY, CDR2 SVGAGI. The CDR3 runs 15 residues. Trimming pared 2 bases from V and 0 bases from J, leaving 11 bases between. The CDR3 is CASSYNPPGSYEQYF. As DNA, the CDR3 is TGTGCCAGCAGTTACAACCCCCCGGGCTCCTACGAGCAGTACTTC.

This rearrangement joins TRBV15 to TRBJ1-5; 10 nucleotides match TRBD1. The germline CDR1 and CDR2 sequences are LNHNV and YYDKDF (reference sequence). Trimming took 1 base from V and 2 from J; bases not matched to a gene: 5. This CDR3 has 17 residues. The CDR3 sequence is CATSRGQGAGGNQPQHF. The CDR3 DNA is TGTGCCACCAGCAGAGGACAGGGGGCCGGTGGCAATCAGCCCCAGCATTTT.

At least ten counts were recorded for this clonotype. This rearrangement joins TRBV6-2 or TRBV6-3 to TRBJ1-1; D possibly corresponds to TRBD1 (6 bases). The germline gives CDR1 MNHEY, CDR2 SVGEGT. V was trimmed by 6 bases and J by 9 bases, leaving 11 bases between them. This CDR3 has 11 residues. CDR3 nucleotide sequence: TGTGCCAGCAGAAGGACAGAGAAAGCTTTCTTT. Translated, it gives CASRRTEKAFF.

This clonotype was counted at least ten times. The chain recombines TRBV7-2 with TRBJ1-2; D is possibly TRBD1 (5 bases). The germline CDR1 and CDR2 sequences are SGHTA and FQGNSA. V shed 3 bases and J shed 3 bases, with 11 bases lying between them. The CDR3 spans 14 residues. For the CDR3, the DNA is TGTGCCAGCAGCTTGGGGGAGTCCTACTATGGCTACACCTTC. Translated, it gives CASSLGESYYGYTF.

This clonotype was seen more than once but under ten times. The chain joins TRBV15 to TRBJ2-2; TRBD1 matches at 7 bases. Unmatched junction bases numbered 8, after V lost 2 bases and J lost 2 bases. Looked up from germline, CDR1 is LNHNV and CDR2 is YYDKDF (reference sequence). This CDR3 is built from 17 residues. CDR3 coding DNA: TGTGCCACCAGCAGACCGGACAGGTTCGATAACACCGGGGAGCTGTTTTTT. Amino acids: CATSRPDRFDNTGELFF. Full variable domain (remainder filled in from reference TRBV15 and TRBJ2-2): DAMVIQNPRYQVTQFGKPVTLSCSQTLNHNVMYWYQQKSSQAPKLLFHYYDKDFNNEADTPDNFQSRRPNTSFCFLDIRSPGLGDTAMYLCATSRPDRFDNTGELFFGEGSRLTVL.

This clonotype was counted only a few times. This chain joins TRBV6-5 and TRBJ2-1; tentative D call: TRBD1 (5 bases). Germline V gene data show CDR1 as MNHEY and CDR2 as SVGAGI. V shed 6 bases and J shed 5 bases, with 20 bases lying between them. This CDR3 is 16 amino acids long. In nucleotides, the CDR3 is TGTGCCAGCAGCCCAGACCAATGGGGCGCCGACAATGAGCAGTTCTTC. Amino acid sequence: CASSPDQWGADNEQFF.

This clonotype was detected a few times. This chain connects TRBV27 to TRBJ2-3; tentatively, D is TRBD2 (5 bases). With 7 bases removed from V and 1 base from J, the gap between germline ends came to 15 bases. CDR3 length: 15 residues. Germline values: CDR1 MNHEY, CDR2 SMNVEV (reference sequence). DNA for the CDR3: TGTGCCAGCACCCTGGCGGGCTACGGCACAGATACGCAGTATTTT. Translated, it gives CASTLAGYGTDTQYF.

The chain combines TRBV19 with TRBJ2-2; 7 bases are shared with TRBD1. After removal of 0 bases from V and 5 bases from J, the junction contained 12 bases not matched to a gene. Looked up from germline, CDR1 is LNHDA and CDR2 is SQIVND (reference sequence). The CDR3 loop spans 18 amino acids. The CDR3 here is CASSIDRQQGFTTGELFF. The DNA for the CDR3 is TGTGCCAGTAGTATAGACCGTCAACAGGGGTTCACGACCGGGGAGCTGTTTTTT.

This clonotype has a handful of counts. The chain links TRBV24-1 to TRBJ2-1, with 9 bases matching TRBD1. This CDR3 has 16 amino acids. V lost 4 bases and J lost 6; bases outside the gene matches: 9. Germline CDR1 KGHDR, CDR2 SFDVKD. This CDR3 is CATSDPTGGEGNEQFF. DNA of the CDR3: TGTGCCACCAGTGACCCGACAGGGGGAGAGGGCAATGAGCAGTTCTTC.

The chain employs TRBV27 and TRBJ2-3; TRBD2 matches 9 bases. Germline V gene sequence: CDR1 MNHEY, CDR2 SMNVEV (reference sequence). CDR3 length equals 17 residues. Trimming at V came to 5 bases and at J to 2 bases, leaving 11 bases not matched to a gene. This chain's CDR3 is CASSMPGLAIDTDTQYF. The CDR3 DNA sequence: TGTGCCAGCAGTATGCCGGGACTAGCCATAGACACAGATACGCAGTATTTT.

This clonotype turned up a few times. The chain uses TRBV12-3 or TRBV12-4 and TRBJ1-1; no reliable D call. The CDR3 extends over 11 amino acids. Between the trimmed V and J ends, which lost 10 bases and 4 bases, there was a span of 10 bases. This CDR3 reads CAKRVGTEAFF. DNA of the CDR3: TGTGCCAAAAGGGTGGGCACTGAAGCTTTCTTT.

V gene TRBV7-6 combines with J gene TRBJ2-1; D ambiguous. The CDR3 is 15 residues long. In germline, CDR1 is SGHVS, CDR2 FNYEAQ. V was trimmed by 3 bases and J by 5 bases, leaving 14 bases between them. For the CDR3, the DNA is TGTGCCAGCAGCTTGGATGTCGGGCAGCACAATGAGCAGTTCTTC. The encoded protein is CASSLDVGQHNEQFF. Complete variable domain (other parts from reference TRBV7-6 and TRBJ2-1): GAGVSQSPRYKVTKRGQDVALRCDPISGHVSLYWYRQALGQGPEFLTYFNYEAQQDKSGLPNDRFSAERPEGSISTLTIQRTEQRDSAMYRCASSLDVGQHNEQFFGPGTRLTVL.

The DNA of the CDR3 is TGCAGCGTTGGCCCGGCAGGGGGGGACACTGAAGCTTTCTTT. Its translation is CSVGPAGGDTEAFF. The V and J genes are TRBV29-1 and TRBJ1-1; 7 nucleotides align to TRBD1. V shed 4 bases and J 3 bases; nucleotides not matched to a gene: 8. The CDR3 covers 14 residues. The germline V gene encodes CDR1 SQVTM and CDR2 ANQGSEA.